This record covers a single T cell receptor beta chain. Its antigen is as yet unknown. These data originate in a study of cytomegalovirus exposure and HLA in healthy donors. Study-wide results and limits: It was reported that the classifier diagnosed cytomegalovirus status with high specificity and sensitivity in both the original and validation cohorts. In vitro, a few CMV-associated chains proved specific for CMV antigens. When presence/absence was analysed, sequencing depth was taken to be roughly uniform across donors.

The PCR employed 60 Vbeta primers together with 13 Jbeta primers. Produced via immunoSEQ multiplex PCR; TCRdb's table is partial and in-frame only. This sample yields 150,000 to 200,000 clones, of which over 75% are seen a single time; about 1.8% belongs to the top ten. Trimming cost V 6 bases and J 4 bases; bases outside gene matches: 6. CDR3 size: 13 residues. CDR1 is SQVTM, CDR2 ANQGSEA, per germline. Healthy bone marrow donors made up the donors. The material sequenced was PBMCs. This chain joins TRBV29-1 and TRBJ1-2; 9 nucleotides line up with TRBD1. The TCR sequence derives from a man aged 18 to 30 in good health and CMV-seronegative. The DNA for the CDR3 is TGCAGCGTCGGGACAGGGCCAGTCTATGGCTACACCTTC. Translation gives CSVGTGPVYGYTF.